These 21 T cell receptor beta chains were all obtained from the same sample, sequenced in a study of PD-L1 blockade in urothelial cancer. Repertoires were generated with immunoSEQ multiplex PCR, while TCRdb's copy carries only in-frame clones and drops some. The sample holds roughly 26,000 clones, roughly 90% seen once. This material consisted of PBMCs, taken around atezolizumab (anti-PD-L1) treatment. The receptor source for this set is a man aged 55-75 years with urothelial cancer.

The gene calls are TRBV10-3 and TRBJ1-3; D perhaps matches TRBD1 (6 bases). This CDR3 comprises 11 residues. Trimming stripped 8 bases from V and 8 bases from J, with 10 bases between. Germline V lookup: CDR1 ENHRY, CDR2 SYGVKD. DNA of the CDR3: TGTGCCATCCTAGGGGGTTACACCATATATTTT. This encodes CAILGGYTIYF.

The V call is TRBV27, the J call TRBJ2-7; TRBD2 might be the D (5 bases). This CDR3 spans 16 amino acids. Trimming took off 0 bases at V and 0 bases at J, with 12 bases between the two ends. Germline V gene lookup returns CDR1 MNHEY and CDR2 SMNVEV (reference sequence). In nucleotides, the CDR3 is TGTGCCAGCAGTTTATCTCCAGCGGCGAGCTCCTACGAGCAGTACTTC. Translation gives CASSLSPAASSYEQYF.

The chain carries TRBV14 and TRBJ2-7; D gene unclear. CDR3 length equals 13 residues. V was trimmed by 0 bases and J by 3 bases, leaving 6 bases between them. Germline assignment: CDR1 SGHDN and CDR2 FVKESK. CDR3 residues: CASSQDGVYEQYF. The CDR3 bases are TGTGCCAGCAGCCAAGACGGAGTCTACGAGCAGTACTTC. The whole variable domain, filled in from reference TRBV14 and TRBJ2-7, reads EAGVTQFPSHSVIEKGQTVTLRCDPISGHDNLYWYRRVMGKEIKFLLHFVKESKQDESGMPNNRFLAERTGGTYSTLKVQPAELEDSGVYFCASSQDGVYEQYFGPGTRLTVT.

This chain joins TRBV5-6 and TRBJ1-1; D gene uncertain. V was pared by 0 bases and J by 2 bases, with 8 bases between. Germline V gene lookup returns CDR1 SGHDT and CDR2 YYEEEE. This CDR3 contains 14 residues. The DNA for the CDR3 is TGTGCCAGCAGCTTGGGGACTTTTAACACTGAAGCTTTCTTT. This gives the protein CASSLGTFNTEAFF.

CDR3 coding DNA: TGTGCCAGCAGCCAAGTGATCGGAGGGCACGAGCAGTACTTC. This codes for CASSQVIGGHEQYF. V gene TRBV14 combines with J gene TRBJ2-7; the D gene is possibly TRBD2 (6 bases). CDR1 and CDR2 from the germline V gene are SGHDN and FVKESK. The CDR3 is 14 amino acids. V lost 1 base to trimming and J lost 5 bases, with 12 bases between them.

The chain has TRBV6-6 and TRBJ1-2; the D gene is possibly TRBD1 (6 bases). The CDR3 runs to 14 residues. Germline CDR1 MNHNY, CDR2 SVGAGI (reference sequence). V lost 5 bases to trimming and J lost 3 bases, with 13 bases between them. CDR3 region: CASSTSQGYYGYTF. CDR3 bases: TGTGCCAGCAGTACCTCACAGGGATACTATGGCTACACCTTC.

J is TRBJ2-7 and V is TRBV2, with TRBD2 matching 9 bases. V lost 8 bases, J lost 6 bases, and 14 bases stayed unmatched. The CDR3 is 15 amino acids. Germline V gene data show CDR1 as SNHLY and CDR2 as FYNNEI. The CDR3, as DNA: TGTGCCAGCTCGACTAGCGGTTATTTGGAGGGCGAGCAGTACTTC. This encodes CASSTSGYLEGEQYF.

The chain has TRBV4-1 and TRBJ2-2; D remains ambiguous. Trimming pared 1 base from V and 5 bases from J, leaving 11 bases between. Germline assignment: CDR1 MGHRA and CDR2 YSYEKL. The CDR3 has 15 amino acids. The CDR3: CASSQVGRTTGELFF. The CDR3 DNA reads TGCGCCAGCAGCCAAGTGGGCAGAACGACCGGGGAGCTGTTTTTT.

This chain uses TRBV7-9 with TRBJ2-1; 7 bases map to TRBD2. CDR3 size: 15 residues. Germline V CDR1 and CDR2: SEHNR, FQNEAQ (reference sequence). V was pared by 5 bases and J by 3 bases, with 7 bases of the junction left unmatched. The CDR3 nucleotides read TGTGCCAGCAGCCTGGAAAGCGGGATCTACAATGAGCAGTTCTTC. Its translation is CASSLESGIYNEQFF.

The chain couples TRBV5-1 to TRBJ1-2; maybe TRBD1 (5 bases). The CDR3 totals 15 residues. Germline assignment: CDR1 SGHRS and CDR2 YFSETQ. Between the trimmed V and J ends, which lost 5 bases and 3 bases, there was a span of 17 bases. CDR3 coding DNA: TGCGCCAGCAGTCGCCACCACAGGAATCACTATGGCTACACCTTC. Its translation: CASSRHHRNHYGYTF.

The V call is TRBV6-6, the J call TRBJ2-7; 11 bases fit TRBD2. The CDR3 loop spans 15 amino acids. Trimming at V came to 5 bases and at J to 0 bases, leaving 3 bases not matched to a gene. CDR1 is MNHNY, CDR2 SVGAGI, per germline (reference sequence). This chain's CDR3 is CASSPGTSGSYEQYF. Here the CDR3 DNA reads TGTGCCAGCAGTCCTGGGACTAGCGGCTCCTACGAGCAGTACTTC.

The DNA for the CDR3 is TGTGCCAGCAGCTTGATCGGGAGATCATACAATGAGCAGTTCTTC. It encodes CASSLIGRSYNEQFF. V and J are TRBV5-6 and TRBJ2-1; D possibly corresponds to TRBD2 (6 bases). V lost 1 base and J 4 bases, leaving 12 bases between the germline ends. The germline CDR1 and CDR2 sequences are SGHDT and YYEEEE. This CDR3 contains 15 residues. The whole variable domain, filled in from reference TRBV5-6 and TRBJ2-1, reads DAGVTQSPTHLIKTRGQQVTLRCSPKSGHDTVSWYQQALGQGPQFIFQYYEEEERQRGNFPDRFSGHQFPNYSSELNVNALLLGDSALYLCASSLIGRSYNEQFFGPGTRLTVL.

The chain employs TRBV30 and TRBJ1-1; D is unclear. Looked up from germline, CDR1 is GTSNPN and CDR2 is SVGIG (reference sequence). The V gene lost 0 bases and the J gene lost 1 base, with 6 bases spanning the gap. The CDR3 has 13 amino acids. This CDR3 is CAWSVAPNTEAFF. The CDR3 DNA reads as TGTGCCTGGAGTGTAGCCCCGAACACTGAAGCTTTCTTT. Combining the CDR3 with reference TRBV30 and TRBJ1-1 gives the whole variable domain SQTIHQWPATLVQPVGSPLSLECTVEGTSNPNLYWYRQAAGRGLQLLFYSVGIGQISSEVPQNLSASRPQDRQFILSSKKLLLSDSGFYLCAWSVAPNTEAFFGQGTRLTVV.

The V and J genes are TRBV13 and TRBJ1-6, with a tentative D call TRBD1 (6 bases). Trimming removed 0 bases from V and 5 bases from J, with 8 bases in between. CDR3 length: 15 residues. Germline V gives CDR1 PRHDT, CDR2 FYEKMQ (reference sequence). The CDR3 loop is CASSLGRGDNSPLHF. The CDR3 coding sequence is TGTGCCAGCAGCTTAGGCAGGGGCGATAATTCACCCCTCCACTTT.

CDR3 sequence reads: CASSPGGRLAYDEQFF. DNA for the CDR3: TGTGCCAGCTCCCCCGGGGGCCGACTAGCGTACGATGAGCAGTTCTTC. The chain links TRBV18 to TRBJ2-1; 8 nucleotides line up with TRBD2. Germline V gives CDR1 KGHSH, CDR2 LQKENI. The CDR3 is 16 amino acids. The ends lost 6 bases at V and 8 bases at J; junction bases unmatched: 15.

This chain uses TRBV5-6 with TRBJ1-1; D might be TRBD1 (5 bases). Between the trimmed V and J ends, which lost 3 bases and 5 bases, there was a span of 17 bases. The CDR3 totals 15 residues. Germline V gene lookup returns CDR1 SGHDT and CDR2 YYEEEE. The CDR3 region has the DNA TGTGCCAGCAGCTCGGACATTGGGGGGAATACTGAAGCTTTCTTT. It yields the protein CASSSDIGGNTEAFF.

The chain joins TRBV27 to TRBJ2-7, with D possibly TRBD1 on 5 matching bases. Trimming pared 2 bases from V and 3 bases from J, leaving 14 bases between. Germline V gene lookup returns CDR1 MNHEY and CDR2 SMNVEV (reference sequence). This CDR3 contains 15 residues. The CDR3 DNA reads TGTGCCAGCAGTTTAGTCAGGGATATAGGCTACGAGCAGTACTTC. This codes for CASSLVRDIGYEQYF.

A single count supports this clone. The rearrangement links TRBV11-3 to TRBJ1-1; 9 nucleotides line up with TRBD1. Trimming removed 1 base from V and 6 bases from J; junction bases left unmatched: 0. Germline CDR1 reads SGHNT; CDR2 reads YENEEA. The CDR3 length is 13 residues. Here the CDR3 reads CASSLGTGAEAFF. The CDR3 DNA follows: TGTGCCAGCAGCTTAGGGACAGGGGCTGAAGCTTTCTTT.

The chain is built from TRBV6-6 and TRBJ1-2, with TRBD1 identical over 7 bases. V lost 6 bases, J lost 3 bases, and 13 bases stayed unmatched. The germline V gene has CDR1 MNHNY and CDR2 SVGAGI (reference sequence). CDR3 length: 16 amino acids. CDR3 loop: CASSLPRQGYDYGYTF. The CDR3 coding sequence is TGTGCCAGCAGCCTCCCGCGACAGGGTTACGACTATGGCTACACCTTC.

A single count supports this clone. The J gene is TRBJ1-2, the V gene TRBV20-1; perhaps TRBD1 as D (5 bases). Germline CDR1 and CDR2: DFQATT and SNEGSKA (reference sequence). V gave up 3 bases and J gave up 5 bases, with 7 bases separating them. The CDR3 extends over 11 amino acids. Written as DNA, the CDR3 is TGCAGTGCTAGGAGGACATATGGCTACACCTTC. This codes for CSARRTYGYTF.

This chain links TRBV7-8 with TRBJ1-2; the D is unclear. The CDR3 runs 14 residues. Between the trimmed V and J ends, which lost 0 bases and 2 bases, there was a span of 7 bases. CDR1 SGHVS and CDR2 FQNEAQ come from the germline V gene. The CDR3 nucleotides are TGTGCCAGCAGCTTAGCGCACAGCAACTATGGCTACACCTTC. Encoded protein: CASSLAHSNYGYTF.